A selection of T cell receptor beta chains follows, all from one sample in a study of cytomegalovirus exposure and HLA in healthy donors. Measured with immunoSEQ multiplex PCR; TCRdb has only the in-frame clones, and not every one. The repertoire holds around 120,000 clones, with more than 70% as singletons. The sample consisted of PBMCs. The receptor source for this set is a man aged 50 or older in good health and CMV-seropositive. Each CDR3 is given with its conserved first and last residue. A D gene is named only where the DNA matches it firmly. Where a row states a size, it is once, few, many or the class of an expanded clone; other rows omit it.

>.|TRBD1|TRBV19|TRBJ1-1
TGTGCCAGTAGGACAGGGCTGGGGAACACTGAAGCTTTCTTT
CASRTGLGNTEAFF
>few|TRBD2|TRBV2|TRBJ2-1
TGTGCCAGCAGTGAATGGGGCGGGGGGGCCTACAATGAGCAGTTCTTC
CASSEWGGGAYNEQFF
>few|.|TRBV5-6|TRBJ1-2
TGTGCCAGCAGCTTGGTTGCGCAGGTCTATGGCTACACCTTC
CASSLVAQVYGYTF
>.|TRBD1|TRBV29-1|TRBJ2-7
TGCAGCTTTACAGGGGTGGACGAGCAGTACTTC
CSFTGVDEQYF
>.|.|TRBV11-2|TRBJ1-1
TGTGCCAGCAGCGTGGACAGCCGTAATTGGAACACTGAAGCTTTCTTT
CASSVDSRNWNTEAFF
>.|TRBD1|TRBV9|TRBJ1-1
TGTGCCAGCAGCGGGGGACAGATAAACACTGAAGCTTTCTTT
CASSGGQINTEAFF
>few|TRBD1|TRBV10-1|TRBJ1-1
TGCGCCAGCAGCCGGACAGGGATGAACACTGAAGCTTTCTTT
CASSRTGMNTEAFF
>.|.|TRBV4-3|TRBJ1-2
TGCGCCAGCAGCCAAGATAGGGCCAGGGAGGCTTACTGGTATGGCTACACCTTC
CASSQDRAREAYWYGYTF
>.|TRBD1|TRBV6-6|TRBJ1-4
TGTGCCAGCAGTCAGGGGGTTAGTAGTGAAAAACTGTTTTTT
CASSQGVSSEKLFF
>.|.|TRBV5-1|TRBJ1-1
TGCGCCAGCAGCTTGGCAGGGGCGAACACTGAAGCTTTCTTT
CASSLAGANTEAFF
>.|TRBD1|TRBV4-1|TRBJ2-7
TGCGCCAGCAGCCAAGTAGACAGGGGGGACGAGCAGTACTTC
CASSQVDRGDEQYF
>.|.|TRBV5-6|TRBJ1-1
TGTGCCAGCAGCTGGGGAGGAGGGAACACTGAAGCTTTCTTT
CASSWGGGNTEAFF
>.|.|TRBV5-1|TRBJ2-1
TGCGCCAGCAGCTTCGGGAGCTCCTACAATGAGCAGTTCTTC
CASSFGSSYNEQFF
>.|TRBD1|TRBV28|TRBJ1-4
TGTGCCAGTTTGCCGGGACAGGAGGCGGTAGTTAATGAAAAACTGTTTTTT
CASLPGQEAVVNEKLFF
>.|.|TRBV7-2|TRBJ1-2
TGTGCCAGCAGCCAGACAGGATATGGCTACACCTTC
CASSQTGYGYTF
>.|.|TRBV7-2|TRBJ2-7
TGTGCCAGCAGCTTAGTGCGGCAGAACTACGAGCAGTACTTC
CASSLVRQNYEQYF
>.|.|TRBV5-1|TRBJ2-5
TGCGCCAGCAGCCCCCCCCGGGCGCCGGGGGAGACCCAGTACTTC
CASSPPRAPGETQYF
>.|.|TRBV28|TRBJ2-7
TGTGCCAGCAGGGGCCTATCCTACGAGCAGTACTTC
CASRGLSYEQYF